This T cell receptor (beta chain) was sequenced in a study of T cells in Graves' hyperthyroidism and ophthalmopathy. This clonotype was counted once. Its antigen is still unknown. Germline CDR1 and CDR2: SGHTA and FQGNSA. V was cut by 2 bases and J by 8 bases, with 16 bases left in between. The CDR3 totals 16 residues. Each patient was aged 18 to 65 and had newly diagnosed hyperthyroidism of under 2 months' duration. Patients showing uncontrolled infection, other autoimmune disease, pregnancy or lactation were ineligible. The source of the PBMCs was over 8.5 ml of fresh peripheral blood. Notes on the study in general: Most thyroid clonotypes with frequency above 0.001 were detected in blood.

The investigators amplified TCR beta CDR3 regions from RNA transcripts. First-round RT-PCR of the TCR CDR3 relied on the HTBI primer set. TCRdb reprocessed the multiplex PCR reads with MiXCR, giving one entry per CDR3 protein. This repertoire shows some 800,000 distinct CDR3 sequences, more than 30% found once; its top ten account for around 10%. This clonotype was obtained from a man in his late teens or twenties with Graves' hyperthyroidism. This rearrangement joins TRBV7-2 to TRBJ1-6; possibly TRBD1 for D (5 bases). Sequenced sample: blood. CDR3 region: CASSLYPPGNDSPLHF. The DNA of the CDR3 is TGTGCCAGCAGCTTATACCCCCCAGGGAATGATTCACCCCTCCACTTT.